One and the same sample provided the 26 T cell receptor beta chains below, sequenced in a study of CD8+CD57+ T cells in acquired aplastic anemia listed by TCRdb under 2018. Sequencing was performed on an Illumina HiSeq 2000. Genomic DNA was used as template for profiling of TCR beta VDJ combinations and CDR3 sequences. TCRdb handled the public reads itself, with Q25 trimming in fastp and clone calling in MiXCR, and kept productive beta chains. One record per CDR3 amino acid sequence lists the most common genes and DNA. The sample table contains fewer than 250,000 distinct CDR3 sequences; only one count was recorded for roughly 50% of them. In total, the top ten clones hold less than 20% of the sample. Patients chosen for sequencing had shown expansion of CD8+CD57+ cells by flow cytometry. The sequenced sample consisted of sorted CD4+, CD8+, or CD8+CD57+ T cells (not recorded which) from PBMCs. These receptors came from a human donor with aplastic anemia.

The V gene is TRBV12-3 or TRBV12-4, the J gene TRBJ1-4; no definite D call. The CDR3 sequence is 13 residues long. V was shortened by 10 bases and J by 3 bases, with 12 bases between the two germline ends. CDR3 bases: TGTGCCACCGCCGACGGTCCTAATGAAAAACTGTTTTTT. As protein: CATADGPNEKLFF.

Ten or more counts support this clonotype. V and J are TRBV6-1 and TRBJ1-5, with a tentative D call TRBD1 (5 bases). V lost 2 bases and J 6 bases, leaving 14 bases between the germline ends. Looked up from germline, CDR1 is MNHNS and CDR2 is SASEGT. The CDR3 runs 15 residues. The CDR3 loop reads CASSETQGDGQPQHF. CDR3 nucleotides: TGTGCCAGCAGTGAAACCCAGGGTGACGGTCAGCCCCAGCATTTT.

Concerning this clonotype: At one end, the junction sequence differs from germline, possibly due to a read error. This chain links TRBV2 with TRBJ1-5; D gene uncertain. Germline CDR1 and CDR2: SNHLY and FYNNEI. CDR3 length: 8 amino acids. The CDR3: CASSEQSF. The CDR3 nucleotides are TGTGCCAGCAGTGAACAGAGTTTT.

This clonotype was seen repeatedly, ten times or more. This sequence joins TRBV12-3 or TRBV12-4 and TRBJ1-1, with 7 bases lining up with TRBD1. Trimming took 8 bases from V and 4 from J; bases not matched to a gene: 10. The CDR3 extends over 14 amino acids. The CDR3 DNA follows: TGTGCCAGCCACCGGGAGGGGGCGAGCACTGAAGCTTTCTTT. Protein product: CASHREGASTEAFF.

This clonotype appeared many times. The rearrangement joins TRBV15 to TRBJ1-2, with no clear D. V lost 0 bases to trimming and J lost 3 bases, with 11 bases between them. Germline assignment: CDR1 LNHNV and CDR2 YYDKDF (reference sequence). This CDR3 comprises 15 residues. The CDR3 bases are TGTGCCACCAGCAGAGATCTAAGCACTTACTATGGCTACACCTTC. Its translation is CATSRDLSTYYGYTF.

The rearrangement joins TRBV7-2 to TRBJ2-2, with 9 nucleotides matching TRBD2. Per germline, CDR1 SGHTA and CDR2 FQGNSA. V lost 4 bases, J lost 5 bases, and 8 bases stayed unmatched. The CDR3 has 16 residues. The CDR3 sequence is CASSSSGVRGTGELFF. In DNA, the CDR3 is TGTGCCAGCAGCTCTAGCGGGGTTCGGGGGACCGGGGAGCTGTTTTTT.

In its sample, this clonotype was seen a few times. The chain carries TRBV3-1 and TRBJ1-1; D is undetermined. The germline gives CDR1 LGHDT, CDR2 YNNKEL (reference sequence). The CDR3 runs to 14 residues. V was clipped by 3 bases and J by 0 bases, with 8 bases between them. The CDR3 loop reads CASSHPGMNTEAFF. CDR3 sequence (DNA): TGTGCCAGCAGCCACCCCGGGATGAACACTGAAGCTTTCTTT.

The table lists this clonotype with a few counts. This may be a read error: a much more frequent sequence differs by one nucleotide. The chain has TRBV7-8 and TRBJ1-1; TRBD1 aligns across 7 bases. Per germline, CDR1 SGHVS and CDR2 FQNEAQ. This CDR3 is built from 14 residues. The CDR3 DNA follows: TGTGCCAGCAGCCGGGACAGCTCTAACACTGAAGCTTCCTTT. This encodes CASSRDSSNTEASF.

This clonotype was detected many times. This chain connects TRBV9 to TRBJ2-2, with a weak D call TRBD2 (7 bases). This CDR3 has 18 residues. In germline, CDR1 is SGDLS, CDR2 YYNGEE. V lost 2 bases, J lost 1 base, and 18 bases lay in between. The CDR3 nucleotides read TGTGCCAGCAGCGTTCTGCGGGGGACAACTAGGAACACCGGGGAGCTGTTTTTT. It codes for CASSVLRGTTRNTGELFF. Full variable domain (rest looked up from reference TRBV9 and TRBJ2-2): DSGVTQTPKHLITATGQRVTLRCSPRSGDLSVYWYQQSLDQGLQFLIQYYNGEERAKGNILERFSAQQFPDLHSELNLSSLELGDSALYFCASSVLRGTTRNTGELFFGEGSRLTVL.

The genes are TRBV2 and TRBJ2-6; perhaps TRBD1 as D (6 bases). V was shortened by 9 bases and J by 2 bases, with 14 bases between the two germline ends. The CDR3 covers 15 residues. The germline V gene has CDR1 SNHLY and CDR2 FYNNEI. In DNA, the CDR3 is TGTGCCAGTCAACAGGGAGCAGCTGGGGCCAACGTCCTGACTTTC. It translates to CASQQGAAGANVLTF.

Worth noting for this clonotype: The final CDR3 position lacks the conserved phenylalanine or tryptophan, pointing to a likely read error. The DNA is left out, because the CDR3 cannot be placed on it with certainty; the CDR3 is given as TCRdb lists it. V gene TRBV5-8 combines with J gene TRBJ1-2. Germline CDR1 and CDR2: SGHTS and YDEGEE. The CDR3 totals 10 residues, both ends included. The CDR3: CASSLDGNTY.

This chain joins TRBV2 and TRBJ1-2, with 10 bases lining up with TRBD1. CDR1 and CDR2 from the germline V gene are SNHLY and FYNNEI. With V trimmed by 9 bases and J by 4 bases, 5 bases remained unmatched. CDR3 size: 13 residues. Here the CDR3 DNA reads TGTGCCAGTGGGACAGGGGCCCTCTATGGCTACACCTTC. Its protein product is CASGTGALYGYTF.

This sequence joins TRBV24-1 and TRBJ1-6, with a weak D call TRBD1 (5 bases). This CDR3 is built from 15 residues. Germline V gives CDR1 KGHDR, CDR2 SFDVKD. V lost 4 bases, J lost 7 bases, and 13 bases lay in between. CDR3 protein: CATSDEGLSNSPLHF. The CDR3 coding sequence is TGTGCCACCAGTGACGAGGGACTTAGCAATTCACCCCTCCACTTT.

This clonotype occurred a few times. The rearrangement links TRBV5-1 to TRBJ2-2; no clear D. Germline-derived CDR1 and CDR2 are SGHRS and YFSETQ. This CDR3 has 13 residues. With 0 bases removed from V and 6 bases from J, the gap between germline ends came to 6 bases. The CDR3 here is CASSLEVPGELFF. For the CDR3, the DNA is TGCGCCAGCAGCTTGGAGGTCCCCGGGGAGCTGTTTTTT.

Remarks on this clonotype: This may be a read error: a much more frequent sequence differs by one nucleotide. For the CDR3, the DNA is TGCAGTGCTCGTCAATTCGGGGCCTTGTATCAGCCCCAGCATTTT. The encoded protein is CSARQFGALYQPQHF. The chain employs TRBV20-1 and TRBJ1-5; D is perhaps TRBD1 (5 bases). Trimming left V 5 bases short and J 5 bases short, with 19 bases between. CDR3 length equals 15 residues. Germline CDR1 and CDR2: DFQATT and SNEGSKA (reference sequence).

A word on this clonotype: The junction departs from the called germline gene at one end, perhaps through a read error. The chain combines TRBV4-2 with TRBJ2-7; D is perhaps TRBD1 (6 bases). The CDR3 consists of 17 residues. From germline, CDR1 is LGHNA and CDR2 YNFKEQ. CDR3 loop: CASSQDTLQGRPYEQYF. In DNA form, the CDR3 reads TGTGCCAGCAGTCAAGATACGTTGCAGGGGCGTCCCTACGAGCAGTACTTC.

This chain joins TRBV20-1 and TRBJ2-5; possible D gene TRBD2, 7 bases. V gave up 3 bases and J gave up 9 bases, with 14 bases separating them. Germline CDR1 DFQATT, CDR2 SNEGSKA (reference sequence). The CDR3 covers 12 residues. CDR3 bases: TGCAGTGCTAGCGGGCGGGGGCAGCCCCAGTACTTC. It encodes CSASGRGQPQYF.

CDR3: CAISESAKETQYF. The CDR3 DNA is TGTGCCATCAGTGAGTCGGCTAAGGAGACCCAGTACTTC. This chain uses TRBV10-3 with TRBJ2-5; D not resolved. Germline V gene data show CDR1 as ENHRY and CDR2 as SYGVKD. There are 13 residues in the CDR3. The V gene lost 0 bases and the J gene lost 5 bases, with 7 bases spanning the gap.

In this sample, this clonotype turned up many times. The CDR3 loop reads CASSDPGQGTAGELFF. In DNA form, the CDR3 reads TGCGCCAGCAGTGACCCGGGACAGGGGACGGCCGGGGAGCTGTTTTTT. This rearrangement joins TRBV10-1 to TRBJ2-2; 10 positions agree with TRBD1. The germline gives CDR1 WNHNN, CDR2 SYGVQD (reference sequence). The V segment lost 3 bases and the J segment 6 bases; nucleotides outside the gene matches: 7. CDR3 length: 16 amino acids.

Regarding this clonotype: This may stem from a read error, because a much larger clone lies one nucleotide away. The J gene is TRBJ1-3, the V gene TRBV7-9, with TRBD1 matching over 7 bases. This CDR3 is built from 15 residues. Germline CDR1 reads SEHNR; CDR2 reads FQNEAQ (reference sequence). CDR3: CASSSTGRAGNTMYF. The CDR3 DNA reads as TGTGCCAGCAGCTCGACAGGGCGAGCTGGAAACACCATGTATTTT.

This rearrangement joins TRBV7-8 to TRBJ1-2, with 8 bases fitting TRBD1. The CDR3 contains 15 residues. Germline V lookup: CDR1 SGHVS, CDR2 FQNEAQ. V lost 0 bases to trimming and J lost 5 bases; unmatched junction nucleotides: 5. The CDR3: CASSLAPDRAYGYTF. The CDR3 nucleotides are TGTGCCAGCAGCTTAGCCCCGGACAGGGCATATGGCTACACCTTC.

To note about this clonotype: A read error may be the cause here, since a much bigger clone is one base away. The rearrangement uses TRBV19 and TRBJ2-3; a weak D match, TRBD1 (5 bases). V shed 0 bases and J shed 3 bases, with 13 bases lying between them. Per the germline V gene, CDR1 is LNHDA and CDR2 is SQIVND (reference sequence). CDR3 size: 16 residues. Here the CDR3 reads CASSIDGAGVTDTQYF. CDR3 nucleotide sequence: TGTGCCAGTAGTATAGATGGGGCAGGTGTGACAGATACGCAGTATTTT. The full variable domain, in which reference TRBV19 and TRBJ2-3 provide the parts outside the CDR3, is DGGITQSPKYLFRKEGQNVTLSCEQNLNHDAMYWYRQDPGQGLRLIYYSQIVNDFQKGDIAEGYSVSREKKESFPLTVTSAQKNPTAFYLCASSIDGAGVTDTQYFGPGTRLTVL.

This chain links TRBV7-4 with TRBJ2-7, with 10 bases aligning to TRBD1. After removal of 5 bases from V and 5 bases from J, the junction contained 6 bases not matched to a gene. Per the germline V gene, CDR1 is SGHVT and CDR2 is SQSDAQ. The CDR3 covers 14 residues. The CDR3 is CASSIGTGVDEQYF. CDR3 in DNA: TGTGCCAGCAGCATCGGGACAGGGGTAGACGAGCAGTACTTC. The variable domain in full, with the rest retrieved from reference TRBV7-4 and TRBJ2-7, is GAGVSQSPRYKVAKRGRDVALRCDSISGHVTLYWYRQTLGQGSEVLTYSQSDAQRDKSGRPSGRFSAERPERSVSTLKIQRTEQGDSAVYLCASSIGTGVDEQYFGPGTRLTVT.

The rearrangement links TRBV27 to TRBJ2-3; TRBD2 aligns across 12 bases. Germline V gene lookup returns CDR1 MNHEY and CDR2 SMNVEV (reference sequence). The CDR3 spans 16 residues. The junction had 8 bases not matched to a gene; V was cut back by 5 bases and J by 5 bases. The CDR3 nucleotides read TGTGCCAGCAGTCCCCTCCTAGCGGGGGGGATAGATACGCAGTATTTT. Encoded protein: CASSPLLAGGIDTQYF.

The chain has TRBV19 and TRBJ1-6, with a possible D match to TRBD1 (5 bases). The CDR3 length is 15 residues. From germline, CDR1 is LNHDA and CDR2 SQIVND (reference sequence). The V and J ends lost 3 bases and 5 bases respectively, with 11 bases between them. CDR3 DNA sequence: TGTGCCAGTAGTATCATGGGGCAGGATAATTCACCCCTCCACTTT. Translated, it gives CASSIMGQDNSPLHF.

The chain carries TRBV20-1 and TRBJ1-2; TRBD1 agrees at 8 bases. V was clipped by 5 bases and J by 7 bases; unmatched bases: 6. The CDR3 extends over 12 amino acids. The germline V gene has CDR1 DFQATT and CDR2 SNEGSKA (reference sequence). The chain's CDR3 is CSAFTGGSGYTF. The CDR3 nucleotides are TGCAGTGCTTTCACAGGGGGTAGTGGCTACACCTTC.